This T cell receptor (beta chain) was captured in a study of technical replicates of blood from several donors. TCRdb's table, derived via immunoSEQ multiplex PCR, lists solely in-frame clones and lacks some. In the table there are 15,000 to 17,000 clones, about nine tenths of which are singletons. Germline loops: CDR1 GTSNPN, CDR2 SVGIG (reference sequence). The CDR3 is 12 amino acids. V lost 4 bases to trimming and J lost 7 bases, with 10 bases between them. The sample was PBMCs. The TCR was taken from a human donor in good health. This sequence joins TRBV30 and TRBJ2-2; D call uncertain. The CDR3 DNA is TGTGCCTGGACGGCGGCCGGCGGGGAGCTGTTTTTT. It specifies CAWTAAGGELFF.